Described below is a single T cell receptor beta chain sequence and its context. Only a few counts were recorded for this clonotype. Its antigen is currently not known. Base qualities are not recorded, but no much larger clone differs from it by a single base. The sample belongs to a study of CD8+CD57+ T cells in acquired aplastic anemia (dated by TCRdb to the late 2010s). About the investigation overall: A mean of 3.2 ug of DNA, ranging from roughly 0.19 to 27.4 ug, was extracted from sorted CD4+ and CD8+ cells. CD8+CD57+ expansion was defined as a frequency above the mean frequency observed in healthy subjects.

Patients chosen for sequencing had shown expansion of CD8+CD57+ cells by flow cytometry. Every patient had a diagnosis of severe acquired aplastic anemia based on International Study of Aplastic Anemia and Agranulocytosis and Camitta criteria. Patients had received no therapy at the time of blood sampling. In the study, sorted CD4+ and CD8+ blood T cells from patients with severe aplastic anemia and from healthy subjects underwent deep sequencing of TCR repertoires. Patients were enrolled under clinicaltrials.gov protocols 00001620, 01623167, 00001397, 00071045, 00081523 and 00961064 in the USA. Ficoll-Paque density gradient centrifugation was used to isolate peripheral blood mononuclear cells. Before DNA extraction, CD4+ and CD8+ T cells were sorted by FACS or by magnetic beads. Reading from cysteine to phenylalanine, the CDR3 counts 13 amino acids. Only the CDR3 region is kept as DNA, spanning 39 bases read in frame from base 1. V is pared back by 0 bases and J by 6 bases, with 10 bases lying between the germline termini. From the germline V gene, CDR1 is SGHRS and CDR2 is YFSETQ.

Genomic DNA was used as template for profiling of TCR beta VDJ combinations and CDR3 sequences. An Illumina HiSeq 2000 was used for TCR repertoire sequencing. The study's own analysis went as follows. Repertoire assessment relied on Simpson's diversity index, CDR3 size and DJ length profiles, and TRBV/TRBJ rearrangement plots. Whichever DNA sequence was most abundant in the deep sequencing data was defined as the immunodominant clone. CDR3 amino acid sequences were checked for sharing between subjects and were compared against published repertoires and the VDJdb database. The raw public data were reprocessed by TCRdb itself: fastp quality trimming at Q25, MiXCR clonotype calling, in-frame beta chains only. Entries are consolidated by CDR3 protein sequence, retaining the most common genes and DNA. The V and J calls and clone size come from TCRdb's table, not from the authors' own analysis. This sample comprises 400,000 to 600,000 distinct CDR3 sequences, less than 35% of them detected only once. The ten most abundant clones make up 0.82% of the sample.

What the work shows at the level of the full study, not this receptor alone: No significant difference in CD8+ Simpson's diversity was found between patients and healthy controls (P=0.060). Around 27 CD8+ CDR3 sequences were found in both patients and controls but appeared to be highly expressed in patients and within the immunodominant clones of the patients.

The sequence derives from a human donor with aplastic anemia. The sequencing input was sorted CD4+, CD8+, or CD8+CD57+ T cells (not recorded which) from PBMCs. This sequence uses TRBV5-1 and TRBJ2-7; no confident D gene assignment can be made. At the DNA level, the sequence is TGCGCCAGCAGCTTGGGCAGGATGACCGAGCAGTACTTC. This gives the protein CASSLGRMTEQYF.